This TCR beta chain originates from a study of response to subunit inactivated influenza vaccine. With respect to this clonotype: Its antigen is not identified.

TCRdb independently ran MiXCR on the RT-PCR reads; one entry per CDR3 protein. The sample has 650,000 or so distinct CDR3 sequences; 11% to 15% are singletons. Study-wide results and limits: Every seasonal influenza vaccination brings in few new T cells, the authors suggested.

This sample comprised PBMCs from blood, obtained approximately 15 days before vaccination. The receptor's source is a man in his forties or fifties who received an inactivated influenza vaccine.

The CDR3 nucleotides are TGTGCCAGCAGCCAAGGGATCAACACCGGGGAGCTGTTTTTT. It translates to CASSQGINTGELFF. The chain recombines TRBV3-1 with TRBJ2-2, with D unresolved. The V end was cut by 1 base, the J end by 2 bases, with 5 bases between. This CDR3 region has 14 residues. The germline gives CDR1 LGHDT, CDR2 YNNKEL (reference sequence). The full variable domain, its missing parts supplied by reference TRBV3-1 and TRBJ2-2, is DTAVSQTPKYLVTQMGNDKSIKCEQNLGHDTMYWYKQDSKKFLKIMFSYNNKELIINETVPNRFSPKSPDKAHLNLHINSLELGDSAVYFCASSQGINTGELFFGEGSRLTVL.